This TCR beta chain was identified in a study of identical twins (TCRdb year 2016). Study-level background: The study deep-sequenced TCR alpha and beta repertoires from monozygotic twins, unrelated adults of various ages and cord blood to test whether fetal clonotypes persist. Replicate twin experiments were performed at different times using different library preparation protocols to rule out contamination.

The CDR3 sequence holds 15 residues, the cysteine and phenylalanine included. This entry keeps only the CDR3 DNA: 45 bases, framed from base 1. Trimming removed 3 bases from V and 2 bases from J, leaving 12 bases between the germline ends. Sequences KGHDR (CDR1) and SFDVKD (CDR2) are obtained from the germline V gene. Receptor amplification or capture employed 5' RACE. Sequencing was performed on an Illumina HiSeq 2000. A universal primer binding site was introduced by template switching, and a unique molecular identifier was present in the final cDNA, enabling accurate counting of TCR cDNA molecules. First-strand cDNA for TCR alpha and beta chains was synthesized from specific primers in the conserved constant-segment region. To control for contamination, each cDNA library was double barcoded with a SMART-Mk sample barcode plus Illumina barcodes. Two successive PCR steps introduced TruSeq adapter sequences along with Illumina sample barcodes. Sequencing of the TCR alpha and beta cDNA libraries was done on the Illumina HiSeq platform using custom primers. The authors processed their data as follows. Unique molecular identifiers were extracted from raw reads with MiGEC, and CDR3 positions were determined with MiXCR. For each individual, recombination models were inferred using an EM algorithm with the repgenHMM and IGoR tools. The tcR package in R was used for shared clonotype analysis, with sharing normalized by the product of cloneset sizes. To study raw recombination free of thymic and clonal selection effects, out-of-frame nonproductive sequences were analyzed. Using fastp at Q25 and MiXCR, TCRdb reprocessed the public reads and kept productive beta chains. A single entry per CDR3 protein holds the most common genes and DNA from its merged rows. The V and J calls, along with clone size, are taken from TCRdb and not from the paper's own processing. The table for this sample lists approximately 500,000 distinct CDR3 sequences; 24% of them were counted only once. About 2.7% of the sample rests with the top ten.

As regards this clonotype: The specificity of this receptor is unknown. Nothing much larger sits one base from this clone, and base qualities are not available.

Only healthy Caucasian donors were included. Three pairs of female monozygotic twins, all aged roughly 18 to 29 years, made up the twin cohort. Positive isolation kits from Invitrogen were used to isolate CD4+ and CD8+ T cell populations. Overall study outcomes, separate from this receptor: Fewer insertions were carried by abundant cord blood beta clonotypes; a weaker similar trend was observed in young adult naive repertoires, while no such trend was observed in memory repertoires. Because the same donors could not be followed over many years, the conclusions depended on cross-sectional statistical analysis. Excess twin sharing in beta out-of-frame sequences was weaker because fewer shared sequences lowered the signal-to-noise ratio. In monozygotic twins, out-of-frame TCR alpha sharing was systematically underestimated by recombination models, although the models agreed with sharing between unrelated individuals. Zero-insertion analyses could be partly confounded by invariant T cells such as MAIT and iNKT, though diverse VJ usage argued against such confounding for most clonotypes. Compared with coincidental sharing between unrelated individuals, out-of-frame TCR alpha sequences shared between twins showed an excess of sequences with low generation probability.

This sample also appeared in a second study, on T cells expressing NK-cell markers. Looking at the second paper: In sorted CD3+CD56+NKG2C+, CD3+CD56+NKG2C- and CD3+CD56-NKG2C+ T-cell subsets from several donors, TCR beta-chain repertoires were profiled. Among the eight sequenced donors, seven were HCMV-seropositive and one was HCMV-seronegative. In several experiments an anti-gammadeltaTCR antibody was added to restrict sorting to alphabetaTCR-expressing T cells. In a handful of donors, the dominant CD3+CD56+NKG2C+ clonotypes were among the top 10 CD8+ clonotypes and accounted for roughly 1.0-8% of CD8+ T cells. Those dominant clonotypes were again the most abundant among CD3+CD56-NKG2C+ cells in a handful of donors, at about 25-60.1%. Whether the expanded NKG2C-expressing T cell clones were specific for HCMV antigens was left unclear. All eight donors whose samples were sequenced were randomly selected healthy volunteers, three of them men and five women. HCMV serostatus was determined by detecting HCMV-specific IgG in serum with a commercial ELISA kit. Reads were demultiplexed and grouped by UMI with MIGEC, and clonotypes were assembled and quantified with MiTCR. Only TCR cDNA sequences supported by at least two reads were kept to exclude erroneous sequences. The tcR package was used for downstream repertoire analysis, and clonotypes were matched between fractions using CDR3 nucleotide sequence together with V segment. VDJmatch was used to annotate antigen specificity against VDJdb, with one amino acid substitution in CDR3 permitted.

Rearrangement joined TRBV24-1 to TRBJ2-5; the D gene cannot be resolved reliably. The source is a woman between 18 and 29 years old in good health. Sequences were obtained from CD4+ T cells sorted from blood. The CDR3 protein sequence reads: CATSDNGEGQETQYF. In nucleotide form, the sequence is TGTGCCACCAGTGATAACGGAGAAGGGCAAGAGACCCAGTACTTC.